Below are 3 T cell receptor beta chains sequenced from a single sample in a study of neoadjuvant anti-PD-1 for oral cavity cancer. The protocol was immunoSEQ multiplex PCR, while the TCRdb copy is restricted to in-frame clones and leaves out a portion. The sample lists some 15,000 clones; roughly three quarters were seen once. The material sequenced was PBMCs, taken before nivolumab (anti-PD-1) treatment. The receptors were gathered from a person aged 35-79 years with oral cavity squamous cell carcinoma.

This rearrangement joins TRBV27 to TRBJ2-7, with 8 bases matching TRBD1. The CDR3 length is 16 residues. CDR1 and CDR2 from the germline V gene are MNHEY and SMNVEV (reference sequence). The J segment lost 2 bases and the V segment lost 5 bases, leaving 11 bases of the junction unmatched. The CDR3 loop is CASSTPQGTGTYEQYF. CDR3 DNA: TGTGCCAGCAGTACACCCCAAGGGACAGGAACCTACGAGCAGTACTTC.

This chain connects TRBV11-1 to TRBJ1-3; no firm D call. The CDR3 is made up of 15 amino acids. The germline V gene encodes CDR1 SGHAT and CDR2 FQDESV (reference sequence). V was cut by 5 bases and J by 0 bases, with 11 bases left in between. The CDR3, as DNA: TGTGCCAGCAGCCTGGTAGGCCTCTCTGGAAACACCATATATTTT. This encodes CASSLVGLSGNTIYF.

The J gene is TRBJ2-2, the V gene TRBV6-5; D gene uncertain. The V gene lost 4 bases and the J gene lost 7 bases, with 13 bases spanning the gap. Germline assignment: CDR1 MNHEY and CDR2 SVGAGI. The CDR3 totals 14 residues. CDR3 nucleotides: TGTGCCAGCAGTTCCGAAGGGCTTCGCGGGGAGCTGTTTTTT. Amino acid sequence: CASSSEGLRGELFF.